One sample yielded the 8 T cell receptor beta chains listed below, sequenced in a study of blood T cell repertoires in COVID-19. Generated by immunoSEQ multiplex PCR, the TCRdb table keeps only in-frame clones and is missing some. The sample lists over 75,000 clones; 89% were seen once. Sequencing input: peripheral blood. These receptors were collected from a woman older than 75 with active COVID-19.

The chain combines TRBV6-6 with TRBJ2-3; 12 bases map to TRBD2. Germline values: CDR1 MNHNY, CDR2 SVGAGI (reference sequence). Trimming removed 5 bases from V and 1 base from J; junction bases left unmatched: 4. CDR3 length: 16 residues. The CDR3 sequence is CASSTRLAGGTDTQYF. The CDR3 DNA reads TGTGCCAGCAGTACCAGACTAGCGGGAGGCACAGATACGCAGTATTTT.

The rearrangement uses TRBV30 and TRBJ1-6, with D possibly being TRBD1 (5 bases). This CDR3 comprises 21 residues. Germline V gene sequence: CDR1 GTSNPN, CDR2 SVGIG (reference sequence). The CDR3 region is CAIRRPRPGSLGGSYNSPLHF. Written as DNA, the CDR3 is TGTGCTATCCGCCGGCCCAGGCCTGGATCTCTGGGGGGGTCCTATAATTCACCCCTCCACTTT.

J is TRBJ2-3 and V is TRBV5-4, with 12 bases fitting TRBD2. This CDR3 region has 15 residues. The junction had 6 bases not matched to a gene; V was cut back by 1 base and J by 9 bases. CDR1 SGHNT and CDR2 YYREEE come from the germline V gene (reference sequence). The CDR3 loop reads CASSLSSGRAETQYF. CDR3 bases: TGTGCCAGCAGCTTGTCTAGCGGGAGGGCCGAGACGCAGTATTTT.

The chain employs TRBV2 and TRBJ1-5, with 7 bases identical to TRBD1. Trimming cost V 7 bases and J 1 base; bases outside gene matches: 1. Germline assignment: CDR1 SNHLY and CDR2 FYNNEI. The CDR3 is 13 amino acids. The CDR3 here is CASKQGSNQPQHF. The CDR3 nucleotides read TGTGCCAGCAAACAGGGGAGCAATCAGCCCCAGCATTTT.

The J gene is TRBJ1-1, the V gene TRBV6-5, with TRBD1 as a possible D gene (6 bases). Germline V CDR1 and CDR2: MNHEY, SVGAGI. The V end was cut by 8 bases, the J end by 4 bases, with 17 bases between. This CDR3 comprises 14 residues. CDR3 region: CASGRGGEATEAFF. CDR3 nucleotides: TGTGCCAGCGGAAGGGGGGGCGAGGCCACTGAAGCTTTCTTT.

This clone was observed once. The chain has TRBV2 and TRBJ1-1, with 7 bases fitting TRBD1. CDR3 length equals 13 residues. Germline CDR1 and CDR2: SNHLY and FYNNEI. V lost 5 bases and J lost 4; bases outside the gene matches: 4. The CDR3 nucleotides read TGTGCCAGCAGTAGACAGGGCCCCACTGAAGCTTTCTTT. Translation: CASSRQGPTEAFF.

The chain couples TRBV21-1 to TRBJ2-2; the table assigns TRBD2, which was not confirmed against the DNA. TRBV21-1 is a listed pseudogene. The CDR3 has 17 residues. The CDR3 loop reads CASSKRSRASGTGELFF. CDR3 coding DNA: TGTGCCAGCAGCAAGAGGAGTAGGGCCTCGGGGACCGGGGAGCTGTTTTTT.

V is TRBV19 and J is TRBJ2-3; a weak D match, TRBD1 (6 bases). This CDR3 contains 15 residues. V lost 7 bases, J lost 5 bases, and 19 bases lay in between. Germline values: CDR1 LNHDA, CDR2 SQIVND (reference sequence). This CDR3 is CASNLGRLGGDTQYF. The CDR3 bases are TGTGCCAGTAACTTGGGACGCTTAGGGGGAGATACGCAGTATTTT.